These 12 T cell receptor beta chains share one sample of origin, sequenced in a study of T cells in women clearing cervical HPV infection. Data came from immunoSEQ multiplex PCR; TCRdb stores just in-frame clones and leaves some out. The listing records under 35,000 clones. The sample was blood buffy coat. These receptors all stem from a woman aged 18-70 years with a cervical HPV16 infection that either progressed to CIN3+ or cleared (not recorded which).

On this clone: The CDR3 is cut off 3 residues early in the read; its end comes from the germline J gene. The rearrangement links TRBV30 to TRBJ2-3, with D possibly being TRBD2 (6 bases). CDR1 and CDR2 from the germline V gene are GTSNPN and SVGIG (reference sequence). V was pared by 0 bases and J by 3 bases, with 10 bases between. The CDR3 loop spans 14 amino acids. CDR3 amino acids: CAWSVHGGTDTQYF. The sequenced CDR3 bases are TGTGCCTGGAGTGTACATGGAGGGACAGATACG.

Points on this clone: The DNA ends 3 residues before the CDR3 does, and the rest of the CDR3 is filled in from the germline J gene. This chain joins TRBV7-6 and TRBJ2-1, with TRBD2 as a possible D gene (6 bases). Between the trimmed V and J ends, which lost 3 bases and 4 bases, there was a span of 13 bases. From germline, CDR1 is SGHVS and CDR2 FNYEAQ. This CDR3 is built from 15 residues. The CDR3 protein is CASSFGGDSYNEQFF. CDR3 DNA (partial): TGTGCCAGCAGCTTCGGGGGAGATAGTTACAATGAG.

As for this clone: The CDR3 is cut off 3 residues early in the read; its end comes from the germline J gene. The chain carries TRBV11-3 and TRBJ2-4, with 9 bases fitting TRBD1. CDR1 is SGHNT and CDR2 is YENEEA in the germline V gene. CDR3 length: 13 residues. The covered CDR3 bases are TGTGCCAGCAGCTTAACGGGGACAGGGCAT. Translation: CASSLTGTGH. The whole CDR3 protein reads CASSLTGTGHQYF.

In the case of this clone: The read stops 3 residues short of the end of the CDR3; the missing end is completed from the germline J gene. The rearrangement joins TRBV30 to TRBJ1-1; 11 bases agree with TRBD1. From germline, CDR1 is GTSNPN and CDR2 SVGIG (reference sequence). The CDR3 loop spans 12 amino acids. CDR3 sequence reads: CAWGQGQGGAFF. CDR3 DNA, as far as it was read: TGTGCCTGGGGACAGGGACAGGGGGGA.

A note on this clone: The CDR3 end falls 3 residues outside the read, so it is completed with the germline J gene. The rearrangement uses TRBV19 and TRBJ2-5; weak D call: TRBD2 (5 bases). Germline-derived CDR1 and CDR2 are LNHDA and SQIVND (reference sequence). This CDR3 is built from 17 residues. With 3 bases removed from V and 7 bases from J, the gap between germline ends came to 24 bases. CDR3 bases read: TGTGCCAGTAGTATCATAGCAAGTAGTAGCGTGCCCACGACC. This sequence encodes CASSIIASSSVPTT. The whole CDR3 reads CASSIIASSSVPTTQYF.

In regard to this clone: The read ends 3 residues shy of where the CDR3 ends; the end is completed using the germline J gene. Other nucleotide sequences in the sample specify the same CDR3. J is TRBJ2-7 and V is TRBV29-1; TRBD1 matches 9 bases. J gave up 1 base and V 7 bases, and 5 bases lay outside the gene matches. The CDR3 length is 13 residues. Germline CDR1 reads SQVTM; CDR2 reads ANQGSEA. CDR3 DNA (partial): TGCAGCGCCGAGGGACAGGGTTCCTACGAG. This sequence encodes CSAEGQGSYE. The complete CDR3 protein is CSAEGQGSYEQYF.

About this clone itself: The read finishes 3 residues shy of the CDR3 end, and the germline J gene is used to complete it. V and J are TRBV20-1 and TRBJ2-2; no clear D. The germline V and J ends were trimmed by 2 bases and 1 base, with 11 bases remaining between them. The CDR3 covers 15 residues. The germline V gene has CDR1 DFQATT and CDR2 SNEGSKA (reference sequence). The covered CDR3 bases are TGCAGTGCTAGAAGGAATCCAGGGAACACCGGGGAG. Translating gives CSARRNPGNTGE. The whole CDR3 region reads CSARRNPGNTGELFF.

The CDR3 is CASSEVGPAMYSNQPQHF. The CDR3 DNA, read in part, is TGTGCCAGCAGTGAAGTGGGCCCAGCCATGTATAGCAATCAGCCC. The chain joins TRBV2 to TRBJ1-5; no clear D. The read is 3 residues too short to cover the CDR3 end, so that end is filled in from the germline J gene. Trimming left V 1 base short and J 0 bases short, with 16 bases between. CDR1 is SNHLY, CDR2 FYNNEI, per germline. The CDR3 runs to 18 residues.

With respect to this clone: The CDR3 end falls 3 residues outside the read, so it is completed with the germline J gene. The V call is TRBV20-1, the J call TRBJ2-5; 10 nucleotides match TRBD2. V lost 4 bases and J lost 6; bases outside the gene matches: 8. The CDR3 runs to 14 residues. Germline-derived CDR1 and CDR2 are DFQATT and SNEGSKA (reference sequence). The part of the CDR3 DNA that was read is TGCAGTGCTATCCTCCCTAGCGGGAGTCAGACC. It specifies CSAILPSGSQT. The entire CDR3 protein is CSAILPSGSQTQYF.

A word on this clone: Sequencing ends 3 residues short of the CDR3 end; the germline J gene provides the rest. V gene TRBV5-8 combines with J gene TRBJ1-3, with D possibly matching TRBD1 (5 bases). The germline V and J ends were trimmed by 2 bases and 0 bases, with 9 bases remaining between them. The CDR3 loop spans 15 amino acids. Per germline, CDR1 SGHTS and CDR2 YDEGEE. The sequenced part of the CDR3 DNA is TGTGCCAGCAGCTTAGGGGTTTTCTCTGGAAACACC. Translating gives CASSLGVFSGNT. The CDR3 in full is CASSLGVFSGNTIYF.

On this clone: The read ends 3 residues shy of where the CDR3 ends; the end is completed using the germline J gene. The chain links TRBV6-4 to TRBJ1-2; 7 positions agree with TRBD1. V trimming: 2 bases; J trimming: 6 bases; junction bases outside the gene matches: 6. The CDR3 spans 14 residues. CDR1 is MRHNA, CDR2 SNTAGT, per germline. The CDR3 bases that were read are TGTGCCAGCAGTGACACAGGGGAGGTTGATGGC. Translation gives CASSDTGEVDG. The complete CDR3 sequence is CASSDTGEVDGYTF.

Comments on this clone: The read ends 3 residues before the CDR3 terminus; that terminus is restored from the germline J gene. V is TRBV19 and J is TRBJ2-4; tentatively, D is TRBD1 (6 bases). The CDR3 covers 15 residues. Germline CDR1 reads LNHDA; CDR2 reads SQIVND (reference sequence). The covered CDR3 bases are TGTGCCGGGAAGGGGGACACTTATAGCAATCAGCCT. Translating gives CAGKGDTYSNQP. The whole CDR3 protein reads CAGKGDTYSNQPQYF.